The next 6 T cell receptor beta chains were all read from a single sample in a study of monozygotic twins with inflammatory bowel disease. From its re-call of the 5' RACE reads, TCRdb lists each CDR3 protein once, without DNA. The sample holds roughly 330,000 distinct CDR3 sequences. The sample consisted of blood. The receptors originated from a human donor with ulcerative colitis or Crohn's disease, or a healthy co-twin of an affected twin (not recorded which).

The rearrangement uses TRBV4-2 and TRBJ2-5; TCRdb's D call of TRBD2 is untestable without DNA. CDR1 is LGHNA and CDR2 is YNFKEQ in the germline V gene. This CDR3 is 21 amino acids long. This CDR3 is CASSQEWGPASGRAFRETQYF.

The chain couples TRBV5-1 to TRBJ2-1; TCRdb selects TRBD2, and the lack of DNA leaves this call unchecked. This CDR3 has 19 residues. CDR1 and CDR2 from the germline V gene are SGHRS and YFSETQ. The CDR3 region is CASSIPGVAGTSSYNEQFF.

The chain is built from TRBV7-8 and TRBJ1-4; TCRdb lists TRBD1, though no DNA is available to test this call. Germline CDR1 is SGHVS and CDR2 is FQNEAQ. The CDR3 contains 19 residues. The CDR3 here is CASSLVRVLRGRQNEKLFF.

V is TRBV5-1 and J is TRBJ2-1. This CDR3 contains 14 residues. Germline-derived CDR1 and CDR2 are SGHRS and YFSETQ. CDR3 sequence: CASSTSSFLHEQFF.

The chain carries TRBV7-2 and TRBJ2-1; checking the TCRdb D call of TRBD1 is not possible without DNA. The CDR3 extends over 17 amino acids. Germline V gene lookup returns CDR1 SGHTA and CDR2 FQGNSA. CDR3 amino acids: CASSQPTGVLTYNEQFF.

This sequence joins TRBV28 and TRBJ1-4. Germline V lookup: CDR1 MDHEN, CDR2 SYDVKM. The CDR3 has 16 amino acids. The CDR3 is CASRKNRIATNEKLFF.